Below are 2 T cell receptor beta chains sequenced from a single sample in a study of early T cells in non-severe SARS-CoV-2 infection. MiXCR was run by TCRdb on the 5' RACE reads, yielding one entry per CDR3 protein. Of about 48,000 distinct CDR3 sequences listed, about 9.2% are singletons. What was sequenced was whole blood. Every receptor here comes from an adult who was a healthcare worker with PCR-confirmed SARS-CoV-2 infection or an uninfected control (not recorded which).

Ten or more counts support this clonotype. The chain employs TRBV6-5 and TRBJ2-7; either TRBD1 or TRBD2 may fit D (5 bases each). This CDR3 has 16 residues. Trimming took off 0 bases at V and 5 bases at J, with 17 bases between the two ends. Germline CDR1 MNHEY, CDR2 SVGAGI. In nucleotides, the CDR3 is TGTGCCAGCAGTTACTCGATAGTACTAGAGGGGCACGAGCAGTACTTC. Translating it yields CASSYSIVLEGHEQYF.

This clonotype was picked up many times. This chain joins TRBV28 and TRBJ1-1; D gene uncertain. Trimming cost V 1 base and J 11 bases, with 17 bases left between them. The CDR3 totals 14 residues. Looked up from germline, CDR1 is MDHEN and CDR2 is SYDVKM. CDR3 protein: CASSLLVGSPGAFF. The DNA of the CDR3 is TGTGCCAGCAGTTTATTGGTGGGATCCCCAGGTGCTTTCTTT. The complete variable domain, with remaining parts taken from reference TRBV28 and TRBJ1-1, reads DVKVTQSSRYLVKRTGEKVFLECVQDMDHENMFWYRQDPGLGLRLIYFSYDVKMKEKGDIPEGYSVSREKKERFSLILESASTNQTSMYLCASSLLVGSPGAFFGQGTRLTVV.